This entry concerns a single TCR beta chain. The data were produced by immunoSEQ multiplex PCR, yet TCRdb's version contains in-frame clones alone and is incomplete. The table has about 140,000 clones, roughly 90% seen once. This entry belongs to a study of T cell responses to AZD1222 COVID-19 vaccine. The CDR3 runs to 15 residues. CDR1 and CDR2 (germline): SGHDN, FVKESK. V was clipped by 5 bases and J by 2 bases, with 13 bases between them. The sequences come from peripheral blood, collected on day 0 of AZD1222 vaccination. The TCR sequence derives from an adult in good health. The chain links TRBV14 to TRBJ2-1; weak D call: TRBD2 (5 bases). As DNA, the CDR3 is TGTGCCAGCAGCGCCAGAGCGGCCGCCTACAATGAGCAGTTCTTC. It translates to CASSARAAAYNEQFF.